These T cell receptor beta chains were read from a single sample in a study of early T cells in non-severe SARS-CoV-2 infection. MiXCR was run by TCRdb on the 5' RACE reads, yielding one entry per CDR3 protein. This table has 80,000 or so distinct CDR3 sequences, more than 13% appearing once. The sample consisted of whole blood. These receptors were collected from an adult who was a healthcare worker with PCR-confirmed SARS-CoV-2 infection or an uninfected control (not recorded which). Each CDR3 is given with its conserved first and last residue. D genes are given only for firm matches. A row's size may be missing; if present it is once, few, many or a size class.

J | D | size | V | CDR3 | DNA
TRBJ2-7 | NA | many | TRBV29-1 | CSVKGISDEQYF | TGCAGCGTTAAAGGGATATCGGACGAGCAGTACTTC
TRBJ1-2 | NA | few | TRBV11-3 | CASSLGTDYGYTF | TGTGCCAGCAGCTTAGGGACAGACTATGGCTACACCTTC
TRBJ2-3 | NA | many | TRBV30 | CAWNPGTDTQYF | TGTGCCTGGAACCCTGGCACAGATACGCAGTATTTT
TRBJ1-1 | NA | few | TRBV11-2 | CASSSDGDTEAFF | TGTGCCAGCAGCTCGGACGGAGACACTGAAGCTTTCTTT
TRBJ1-2 | TRBD1 | NA | TRBV12-3/TRBV12-4 | CASSSGQVWSYGYTF | TGTGCCAGCAGTTCGGGACAGGTCTGGAGCTATGGCTACACCTTC
TRBJ1-1 | NA | NA | TRBV4-2 | CASSQAGPEDTEAFF | TGTGCCAGCAGCCAAGCCGGGCCGGAGGACACTGAAGCTTTCTTT
TRBJ2-1 | NA | NA | TRBV20-1 | CSARDVGGSSYNEQFF | TGCAGTGCTAGAGACGTGGGGGGAAGCTCCTACAATGAGCAGTTCTTC
TRBJ2-3 | NA | few | TRBV6-4 | CASSYRGGSTDTQYF | TGTGCCAGCAGCTATAGGGGCGGCTCTACAGATACGCAGTATTTT
TRBJ2-3 | NA | many | TRBV28 | CASSLYGRTKLTQYF | TGTGCCAGCAGTTTATACGGGAGAACTAAGCTGACGCAGTATTTT
TRBJ2-7 | TRBD1 | few | TRBV5-1 | CASSTDRGIYEQYF | TGCGCCAGCAGCACCGACAGGGGGATCTACGAGCAGTACTTC
TRBJ2-1 | NA | NA | TRBV27 | CASSFRGAGNEQFF | TGTGCCAGCAGTTTTCGGGGGGCCGGCAATGAGCAGTTCTTC